This TCR beta chain is drawn from a study of T cell changes during pregnancy in multiple sclerosis. Only in-frame clones appear in the TCRdb table, and some are missing; sequencing was by immunoSEQ multiplex PCR. The data show roughly 100,000 clones, with roughly nine tenths seen just once and 1.6% held by the top ten. The length of the CDR3 is 16 residues. The trim removed 0 bases at V and 2 bases at J, leaving 5 bases unmatched. CDR1 and CDR2 (germline): SGHDT, YYEEEE. The receptor comes from a female donor with multiple sclerosis, enrolled in a pregnancy study. The gene calls are TRBV5-6 and TRBJ2-3, with 8 bases aligning to TRBD2. The input for sequencing was peripheral blood, taken before pregnancy. CDR3 DNA sequence: TGTGCCAGCAGCTTGGCCGGGGGGGCTTCCACAGATACGCAGTATTTT. Encoded protein: CASSLAGGASTDTQYF.